This TCR beta chain was observed in a study of T cells in Graves' hyperthyroidism and ophthalmopathy. Study overall: Peripheral blood collection took place at initial diagnosis, before any treatment.

This clonotype showed up many times. The CDR3 contains 15 residues. Germline CDR1 and CDR2: SGHTA and FQGNSA. Trimming removed 1 base at V and 4 bases at J, with 14 bases between. The source material, RNA transcripts, was used to amplify TCR beta CDR3 regions. TCR CDR3 regions were first amplified by RT-PCR with HTBI primers. TCRdb fed the multiplex PCR reads into MiXCR, producing one record per CDR3 protein. The data hold roughly 57,000 distinct CDR3 sequences, with about 53% observed a single time. This TCR was recovered from a woman in her sixties with Graves' ophthalmopathy. The V gene is TRBV7-2, the J gene TRBJ2-7; D is possibly TRBD1 (6 bases). Sequencing was done on a sample of blood. CDR3 nucleotide sequence: TGTGCCAGCAGCTTAGATCTGGGGGCGGTATACGAGCAGTACTTC. Amino acids: CASSLDLGAVYEQYF.